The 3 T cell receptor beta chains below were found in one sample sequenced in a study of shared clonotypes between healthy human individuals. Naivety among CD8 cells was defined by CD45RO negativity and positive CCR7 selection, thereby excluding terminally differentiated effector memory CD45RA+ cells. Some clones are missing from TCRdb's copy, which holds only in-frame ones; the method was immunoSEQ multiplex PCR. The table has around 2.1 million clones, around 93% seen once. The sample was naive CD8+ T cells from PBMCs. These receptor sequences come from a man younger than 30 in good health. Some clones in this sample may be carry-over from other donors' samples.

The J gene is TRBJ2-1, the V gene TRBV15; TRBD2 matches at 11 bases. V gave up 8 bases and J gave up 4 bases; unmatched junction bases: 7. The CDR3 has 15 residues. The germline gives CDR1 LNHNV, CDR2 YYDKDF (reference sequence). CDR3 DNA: TGTGCCACCTCGGTGGGACTAGCGGTTTACAATGAGCAGTTCTTC. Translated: CATSVGLAVYNEQFF.

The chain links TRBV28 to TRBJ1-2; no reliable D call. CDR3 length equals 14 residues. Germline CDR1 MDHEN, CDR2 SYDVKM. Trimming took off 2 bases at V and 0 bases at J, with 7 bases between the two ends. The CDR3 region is CASSLEFSNYGYTF. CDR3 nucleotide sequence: TGTGCCAGCAGTTTAGAGTTCTCTAACTATGGCTACACCTTC.

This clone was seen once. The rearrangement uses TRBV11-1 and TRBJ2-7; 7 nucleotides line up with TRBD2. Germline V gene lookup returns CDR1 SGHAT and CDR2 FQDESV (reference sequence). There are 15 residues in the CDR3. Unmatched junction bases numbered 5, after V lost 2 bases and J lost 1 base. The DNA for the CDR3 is TGTGCCAGCAGCTTAACTAGGACTAGATCCTACGAGCAGTACTTC. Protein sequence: CASSLTRTRSYEQYF.